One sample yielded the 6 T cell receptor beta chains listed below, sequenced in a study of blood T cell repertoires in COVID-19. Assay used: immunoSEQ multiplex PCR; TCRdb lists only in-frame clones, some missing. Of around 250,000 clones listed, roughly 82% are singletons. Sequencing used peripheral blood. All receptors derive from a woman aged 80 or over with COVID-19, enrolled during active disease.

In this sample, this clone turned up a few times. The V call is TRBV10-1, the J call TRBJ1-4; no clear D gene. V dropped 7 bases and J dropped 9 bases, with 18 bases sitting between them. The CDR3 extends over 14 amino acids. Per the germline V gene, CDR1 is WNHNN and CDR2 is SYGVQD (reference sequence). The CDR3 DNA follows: TGCGCCAGCACCCGAGAGGCTGAGGGAAAAAAACTGTTTTTT. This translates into CASTREAEGKKLFF.

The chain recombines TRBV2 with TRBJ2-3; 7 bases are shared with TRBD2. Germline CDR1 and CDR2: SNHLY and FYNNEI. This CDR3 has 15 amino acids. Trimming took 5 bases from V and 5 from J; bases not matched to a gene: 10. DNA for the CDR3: TGTGCCAGCAGTCAAACGACTAGCCAGAGAGATACGCAGTATTTT. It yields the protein CASSQTTSQRDTQYF.

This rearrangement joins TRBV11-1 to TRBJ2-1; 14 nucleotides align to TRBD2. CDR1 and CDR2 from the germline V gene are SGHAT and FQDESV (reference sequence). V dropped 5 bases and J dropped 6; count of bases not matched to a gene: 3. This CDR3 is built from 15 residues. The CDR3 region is CASSLGTSGGNEQFF. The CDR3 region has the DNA TGTGCCAGCAGCCTGGGGACTAGCGGGGGCAATGAGCAGTTCTTC.

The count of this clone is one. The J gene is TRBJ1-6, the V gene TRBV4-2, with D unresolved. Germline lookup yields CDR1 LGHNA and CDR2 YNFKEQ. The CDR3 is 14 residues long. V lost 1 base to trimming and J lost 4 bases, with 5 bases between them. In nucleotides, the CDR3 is TGTGCCAGCAGCCAAGGCCAGTATAATTCACCCCTCCACTTT. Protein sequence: CASSQGQYNSPLHF.

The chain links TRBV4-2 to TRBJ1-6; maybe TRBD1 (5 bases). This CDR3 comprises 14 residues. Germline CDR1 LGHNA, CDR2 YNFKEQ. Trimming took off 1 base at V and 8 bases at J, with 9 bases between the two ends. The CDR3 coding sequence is TGTGCCAGCAGCCAAGGACAGACGGATTCACCCCTCCACTTT. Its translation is CASSQGQTDSPLHF.

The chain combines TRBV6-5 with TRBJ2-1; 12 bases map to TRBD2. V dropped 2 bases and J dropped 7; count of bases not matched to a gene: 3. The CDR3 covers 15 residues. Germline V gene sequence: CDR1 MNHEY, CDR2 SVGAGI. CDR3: CASSYVLAGGNEQFF. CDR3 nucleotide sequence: TGTGCCAGCAGTTACGTCCTAGCGGGGGGGAATGAGCAGTTCTTC.